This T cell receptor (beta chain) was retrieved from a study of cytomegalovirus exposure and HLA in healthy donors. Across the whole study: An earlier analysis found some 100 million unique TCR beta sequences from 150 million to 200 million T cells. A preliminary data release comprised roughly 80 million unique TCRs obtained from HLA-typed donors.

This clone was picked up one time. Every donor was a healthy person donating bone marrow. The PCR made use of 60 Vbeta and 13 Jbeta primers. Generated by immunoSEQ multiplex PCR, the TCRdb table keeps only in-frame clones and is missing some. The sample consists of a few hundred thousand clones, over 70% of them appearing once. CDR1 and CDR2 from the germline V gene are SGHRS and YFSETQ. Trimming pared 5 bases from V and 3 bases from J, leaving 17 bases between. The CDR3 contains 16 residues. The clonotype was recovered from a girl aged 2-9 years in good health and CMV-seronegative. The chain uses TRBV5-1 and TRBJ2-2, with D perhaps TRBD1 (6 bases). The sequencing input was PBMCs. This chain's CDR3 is CASSSRDTRHTGELFF. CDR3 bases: TGCGCCAGCAGTTCGAGGGACACCCGCCACACCGGGGAGCTGTTTTTT.